This T cell receptor beta chain was sequenced during a study of blood T cell repertoires in COVID-19 (TCRdb year 2020). Background for the entire study: The collaborator samples originated in the United States, Italy and Spain and spanned the acute and convalescent phases of COVID-19. The samples were drawn from the first 160 participants of the ongoing ImmuneRACE study and from under 1,500 subjects provided by 6 global collaborators. Deeply sampled blood TCRbeta repertoires from subjects exposed to, actively infected with, or recovered from COVID-19 were included in the dataset. Where HLA class I and class II types were available, the types were taken from metadata supplied by the sample provider, not from assay-based typing. The prospective study material was composed of cDNA or gDNA derived from T cells, B-cell-depleted T cells, or PBMCs. The repertoires were made available in a free public database intended to serve as a resource for research on the immune response to SARS-CoV-2. Sample metadata almost always included a de-identified subject ID, COVID-19 status, age in years and sex.

General study outcomes and caveats: Clinical and demographic metadata were provided uncurated, with the amount varying by source and participant.

As regards this clone: Its antigen is not yet known. No much larger clone exists at a distance of one base, and base qualities are not known.

Collaborating institutions collected whole blood in K2EDTA tubes following their own protocols. For TCRbeta analysis, collaborators shipped samples as frozen whole blood, isolated PBMCs, or DNA extracted from either of those sample types. The immunoSEQ Assay, a bias-controlled multiplex PCR, was used to amplify TCRbeta CDR3 regions from genomic DNA. In the authors' own workflow: The number of nucleated cells in each sample was estimated by amplification of reference gene primers within the assay. To quantify the absolute abundance of each unique TCRbeta CDR3 rearrangement, sequence reads were collapsed and filtered. Productive Simpson clonality was computed per sample as the square root of Simpson's diversity index over productive rearrangements. Entries here come from immuneACCESS through TCRdb and include only in-frame sequences with V and J called. Some clones fail to appear in such tables; in the studies checked, an unresolved V gene covers under half of the shortfall, and the cause of the remainder is unknown. V, J and clone size reflect that table, while D and trimming were determined from the DNA. This sample holds roughly 61,000 clones; 73% were observed only once. The ten largest make up around 14% of the sample.

The receptor was derived from a woman in her 70s with acute or convalescent COVID-19. The specimen was peripheral blood.

The DNA sequence is as follows: TGTGCCAGCAGTCTACCCCGACTAGCGGGGGTGACCTACGAGCAGTACTTC. Translated, it gives CASSLPRLAGVTYEQYF. Rearrangement joined TRBV7-9 to TRBJ2-7; TRBD2 agrees with 12 junctional bases. Germline trimming: 6 bases from V, 2 bases from J; junction bases outside gene matches: 11. There are 17 amino acids in the CDR3, from cysteine to phenylalanine inclusive. Solely the CDR3 DNA is kept, with 51 bases framed from the first base. Based on the germline V gene (reference sequence), the CDR1 and CDR2 sequences are SEHNR and FQNEAQ.